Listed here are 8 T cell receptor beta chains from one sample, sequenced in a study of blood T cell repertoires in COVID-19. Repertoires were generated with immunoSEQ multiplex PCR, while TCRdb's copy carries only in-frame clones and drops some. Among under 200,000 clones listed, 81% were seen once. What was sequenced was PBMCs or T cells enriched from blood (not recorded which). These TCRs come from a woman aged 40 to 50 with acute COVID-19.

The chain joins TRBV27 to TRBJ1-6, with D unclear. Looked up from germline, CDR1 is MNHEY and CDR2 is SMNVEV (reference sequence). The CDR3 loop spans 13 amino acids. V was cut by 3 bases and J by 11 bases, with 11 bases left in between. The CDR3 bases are TGTGCCAGCAGTTTGGCGAGGCATCCACCCCTCCACTTT. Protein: CASSLARHPPLHF.

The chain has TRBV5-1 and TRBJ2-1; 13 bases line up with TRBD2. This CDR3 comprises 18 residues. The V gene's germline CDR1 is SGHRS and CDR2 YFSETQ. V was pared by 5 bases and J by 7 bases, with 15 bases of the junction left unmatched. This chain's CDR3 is CASSPPRAGTSGMNEQFF. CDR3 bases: TGCGCCAGCAGTCCCCCCCGGGCTGGGACTAGCGGGATGAATGAGCAGTTCTTC. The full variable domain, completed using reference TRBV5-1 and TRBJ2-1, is KAGVTQTPRYLIKTRGQQVTLSCSPISGHRSVSWYQQTPGQGLQFLFEYFSETQRNKGNFPGRFSGRQFSNSRSEMNVSTLELGDSALYLCASSPPRAGTSGMNEQFFGPGTRLTVL.

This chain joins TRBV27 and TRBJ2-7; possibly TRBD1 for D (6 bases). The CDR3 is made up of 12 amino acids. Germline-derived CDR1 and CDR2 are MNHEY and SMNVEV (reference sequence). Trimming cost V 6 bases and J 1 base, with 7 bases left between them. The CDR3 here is CASSTGSYEQYF. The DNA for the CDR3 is TGTGCCAGCAGCACAGGGTCCTACGAGCAGTACTTC.

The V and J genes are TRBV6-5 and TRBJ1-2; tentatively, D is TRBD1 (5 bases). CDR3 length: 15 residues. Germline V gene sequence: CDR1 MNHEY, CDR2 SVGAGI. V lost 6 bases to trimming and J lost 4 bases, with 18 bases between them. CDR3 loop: CASSRTKWELYGYTF. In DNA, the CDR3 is TGTGCCAGCAGCCGGACAAAATGGGAACTCTATGGCTACACCTTC.

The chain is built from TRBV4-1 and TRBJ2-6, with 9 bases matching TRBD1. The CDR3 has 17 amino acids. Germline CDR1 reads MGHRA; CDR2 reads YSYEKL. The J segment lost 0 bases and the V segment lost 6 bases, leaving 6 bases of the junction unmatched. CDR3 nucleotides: TGCGCCAGCAGTCCCGGGACAGGGAGCTCTGGGGCCAACGTCCTGACTTTC. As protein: CASSPGTGSSGANVLTF.

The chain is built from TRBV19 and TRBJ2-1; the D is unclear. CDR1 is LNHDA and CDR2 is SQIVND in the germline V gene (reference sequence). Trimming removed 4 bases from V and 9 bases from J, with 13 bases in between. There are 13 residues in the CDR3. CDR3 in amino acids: CASSKRRVGEQFF. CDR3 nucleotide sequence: TGTGCCAGTAGTAAAAGACGGGTGGGTGAGCAGTTCTTC.

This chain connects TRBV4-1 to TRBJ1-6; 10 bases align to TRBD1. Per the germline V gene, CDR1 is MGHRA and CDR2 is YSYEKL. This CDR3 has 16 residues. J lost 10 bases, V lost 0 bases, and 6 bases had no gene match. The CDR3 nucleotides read TGCGCCAGCAGCCAAGATGGGGGACAGGGGAGATCACCCCTCCACTTT. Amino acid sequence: CASSQDGGQGRSPLHF.

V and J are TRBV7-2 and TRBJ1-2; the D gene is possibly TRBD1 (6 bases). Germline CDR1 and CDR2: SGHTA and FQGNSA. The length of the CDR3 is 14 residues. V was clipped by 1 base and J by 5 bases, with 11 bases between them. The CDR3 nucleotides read TGTGCCAGCAGCTTAGGAGGGGGGGCTTATGGCTACACCTTC. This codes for CASSLGGGAYGYTF.